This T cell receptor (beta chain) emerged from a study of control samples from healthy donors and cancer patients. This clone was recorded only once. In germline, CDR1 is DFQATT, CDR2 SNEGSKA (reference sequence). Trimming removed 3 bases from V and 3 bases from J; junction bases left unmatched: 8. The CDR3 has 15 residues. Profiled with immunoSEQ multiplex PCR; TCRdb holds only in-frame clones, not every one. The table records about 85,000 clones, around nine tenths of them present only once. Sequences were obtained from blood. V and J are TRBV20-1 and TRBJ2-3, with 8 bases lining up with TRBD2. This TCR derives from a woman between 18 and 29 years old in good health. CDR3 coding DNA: TGCAGTGCTAGTCCAGCGGGGGTTGGAACAGATACGCAGTATTTT. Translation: CSASPAGVGTDTQYF.